The clone carrying this TCR beta chain appeared a few times. Its antigen is as yet unknown. The data belong to a study of response to subunit inactivated influenza vaccine. Study-wide results and limits: Each seasonal influenza vaccination recruits few new T cells, the authors suggested.

J gave up 5 bases and V 6 bases, and 8 bases lay outside the gene matches. The CDR3 runs to 15 residues. CDR1 MNHEY and CDR2 SVGEGT come from the germline V gene. TCRdb reanalysed the RT-PCR reads using MiXCR and keeps one entry per CDR3 protein. The table has 550,000 to 650,000 distinct CDR3 sequences, about 12% seen once. Sequenced material: PBMCs from blood, taken on the day of vaccination. The sequence derives from a man between 50 and 59 years old who received an inactivated influenza vaccine. The chain is built from TRBV6-2 or TRBV6-3 and TRBJ2-5; 11 bases fit TRBD2. In DNA, the CDR3 is TGTGCCAGCAGGCCTACTAGCGGGAGATGGGAGACCCAGTACTTC. Translated, it gives CASRPTSGRWETQYF.